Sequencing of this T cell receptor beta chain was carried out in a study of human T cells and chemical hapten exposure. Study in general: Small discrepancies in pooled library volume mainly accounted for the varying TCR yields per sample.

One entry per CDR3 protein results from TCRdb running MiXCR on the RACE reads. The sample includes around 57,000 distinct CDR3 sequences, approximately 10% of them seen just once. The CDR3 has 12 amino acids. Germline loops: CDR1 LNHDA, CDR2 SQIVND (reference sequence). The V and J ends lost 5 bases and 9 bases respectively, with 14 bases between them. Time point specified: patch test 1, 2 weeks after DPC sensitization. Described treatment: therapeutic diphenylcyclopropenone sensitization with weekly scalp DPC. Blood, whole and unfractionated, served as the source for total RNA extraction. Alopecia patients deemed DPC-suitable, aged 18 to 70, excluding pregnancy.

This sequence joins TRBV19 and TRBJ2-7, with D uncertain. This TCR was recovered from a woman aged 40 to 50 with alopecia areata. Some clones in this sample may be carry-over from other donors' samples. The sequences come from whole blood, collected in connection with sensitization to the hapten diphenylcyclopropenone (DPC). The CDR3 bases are TGTGCCAGTAGTCAGGACCGCGCCGGGCAGTACTTC. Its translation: CASSQDRAGQYF.